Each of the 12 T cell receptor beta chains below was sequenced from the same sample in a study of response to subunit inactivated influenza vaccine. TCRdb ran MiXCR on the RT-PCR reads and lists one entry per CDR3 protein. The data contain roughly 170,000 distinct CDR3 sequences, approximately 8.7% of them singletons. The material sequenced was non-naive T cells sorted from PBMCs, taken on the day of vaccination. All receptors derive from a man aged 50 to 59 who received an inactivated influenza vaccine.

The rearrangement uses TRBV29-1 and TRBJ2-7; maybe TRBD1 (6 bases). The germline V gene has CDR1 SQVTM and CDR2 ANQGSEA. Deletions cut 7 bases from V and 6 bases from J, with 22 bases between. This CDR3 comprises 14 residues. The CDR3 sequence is CSAKGGIRVGEQYF. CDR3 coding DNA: TGCAGCGCCAAAGGGGGTATTCGTGTAGGCGAGCAGTACTTC.

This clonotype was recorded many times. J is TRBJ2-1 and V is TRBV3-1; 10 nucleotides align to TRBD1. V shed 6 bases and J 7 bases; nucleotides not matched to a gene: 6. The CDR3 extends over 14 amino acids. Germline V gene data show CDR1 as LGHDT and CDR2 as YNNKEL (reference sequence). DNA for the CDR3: TGTGCCAGCAGTCCTTTGGACAGGGGGAATGAGCAGTTCTTC. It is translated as CASSPLDRGNEQFF.

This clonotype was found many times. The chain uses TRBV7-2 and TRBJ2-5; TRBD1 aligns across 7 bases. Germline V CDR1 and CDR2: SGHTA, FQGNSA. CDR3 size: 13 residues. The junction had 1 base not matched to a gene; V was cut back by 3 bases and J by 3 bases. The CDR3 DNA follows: TGTGCCAGCAGCTTCGGGACAGAAGAGACCCAGTACTTC. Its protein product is CASSFGTEETQYF.

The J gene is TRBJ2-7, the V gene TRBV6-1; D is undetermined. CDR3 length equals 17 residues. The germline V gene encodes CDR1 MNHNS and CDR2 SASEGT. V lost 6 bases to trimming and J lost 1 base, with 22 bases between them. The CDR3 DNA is TGTGCCAGCAGGGATTTTAAGATTGGCGGTGGTTCCTACGAGCAGTACTTC. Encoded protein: CASRDFKIGGGSYEQYF.

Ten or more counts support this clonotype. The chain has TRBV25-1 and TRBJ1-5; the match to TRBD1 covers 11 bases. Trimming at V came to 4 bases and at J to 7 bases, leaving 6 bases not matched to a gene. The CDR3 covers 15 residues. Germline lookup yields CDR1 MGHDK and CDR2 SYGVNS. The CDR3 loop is CASSGTGGPGQPQHF. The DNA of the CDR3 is TGTGCCAGCAGTGGGACAGGGGGCCCGGGGCAGCCCCAGCATTTT. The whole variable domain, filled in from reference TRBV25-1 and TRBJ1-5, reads EADIYQTPRYLVIGTGKKITLECSQTMGHDKMYWYQQDPGMELHLIHYSYGVNSTEKGDLSSESTVSRIRTEHFPLTLESARPSHTSQYLCASSGTGGPGQPQHFGDGTRLSIL.

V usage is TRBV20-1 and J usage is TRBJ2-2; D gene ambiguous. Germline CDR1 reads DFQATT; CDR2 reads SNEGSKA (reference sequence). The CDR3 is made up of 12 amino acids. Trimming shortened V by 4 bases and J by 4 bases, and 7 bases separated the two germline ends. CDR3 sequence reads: CSAKSGTGELFF. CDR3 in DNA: TGCAGTGCTAAATCAGGCACCGGGGAGCTGTTTTTT.

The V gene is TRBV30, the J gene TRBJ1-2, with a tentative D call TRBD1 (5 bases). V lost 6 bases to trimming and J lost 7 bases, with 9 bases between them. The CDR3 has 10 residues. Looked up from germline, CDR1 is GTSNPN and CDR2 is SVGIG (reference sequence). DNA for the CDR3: TGTGCCTGTTTCAGGGCTGGCTACACCTTC. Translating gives CACFRAGYTF.

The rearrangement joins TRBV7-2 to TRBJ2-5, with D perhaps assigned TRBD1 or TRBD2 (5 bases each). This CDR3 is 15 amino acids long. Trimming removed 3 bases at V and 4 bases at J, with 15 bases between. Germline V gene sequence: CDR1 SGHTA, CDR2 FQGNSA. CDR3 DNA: TGTGCCAGCAGCTTCGGGGCAGGGTTGGGAGAGACCCAGTACTTC. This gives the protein CASSFGAGLGETQYF.

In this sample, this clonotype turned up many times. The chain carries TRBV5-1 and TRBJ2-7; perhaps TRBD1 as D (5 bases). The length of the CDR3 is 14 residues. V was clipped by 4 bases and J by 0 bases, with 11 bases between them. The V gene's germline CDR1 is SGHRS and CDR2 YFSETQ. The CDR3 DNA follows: TGCGCCAGCAGCGTCTCAGGGAACTCCTACGAGCAGTACTTC. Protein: CASSVSGNSYEQYF.

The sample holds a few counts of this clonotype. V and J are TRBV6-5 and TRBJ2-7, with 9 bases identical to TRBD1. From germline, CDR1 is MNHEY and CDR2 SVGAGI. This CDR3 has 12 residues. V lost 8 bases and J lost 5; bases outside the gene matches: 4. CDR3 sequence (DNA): TGTGCCAGCGGACAGGGGATCGACGAGCAGTACTTC. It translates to CASGQGIDEQYF.

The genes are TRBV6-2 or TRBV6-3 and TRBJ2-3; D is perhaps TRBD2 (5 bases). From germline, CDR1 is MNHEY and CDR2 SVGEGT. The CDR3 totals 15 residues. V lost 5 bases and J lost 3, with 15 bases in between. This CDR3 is CASSLQSPGTDTQYF. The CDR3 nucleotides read TGTGCCAGCAGTCTTCAATCTCCGGGGACAGATACGCAGTATTTT.

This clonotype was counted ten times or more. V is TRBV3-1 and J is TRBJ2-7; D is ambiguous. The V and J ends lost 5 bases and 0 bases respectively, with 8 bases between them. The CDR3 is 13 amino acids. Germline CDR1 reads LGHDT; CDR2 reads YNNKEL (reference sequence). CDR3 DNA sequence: TGTGCCAGCAGCGATACTTCCTCCTACGAGCAGTACTTC. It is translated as CASSDTSSYEQYF.